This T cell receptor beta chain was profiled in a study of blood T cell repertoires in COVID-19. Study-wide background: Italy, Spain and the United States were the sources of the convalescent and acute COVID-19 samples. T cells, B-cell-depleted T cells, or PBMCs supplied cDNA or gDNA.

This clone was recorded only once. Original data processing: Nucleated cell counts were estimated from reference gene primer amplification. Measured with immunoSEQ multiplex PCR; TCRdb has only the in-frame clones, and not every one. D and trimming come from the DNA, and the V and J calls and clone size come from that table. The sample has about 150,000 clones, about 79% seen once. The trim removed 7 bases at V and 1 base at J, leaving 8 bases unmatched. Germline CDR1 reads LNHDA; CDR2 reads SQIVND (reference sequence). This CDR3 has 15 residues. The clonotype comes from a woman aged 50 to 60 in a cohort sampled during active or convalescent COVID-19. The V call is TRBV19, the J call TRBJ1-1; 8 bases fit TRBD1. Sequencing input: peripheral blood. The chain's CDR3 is CASMRQGAGNTEAFF. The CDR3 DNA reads TGTGCCAGTATGAGGCAGGGGGCAGGGAACACTGAAGCTTTCTTT.